A single T cell receptor beta chain is shown here with its context. This record belongs to a study of blood T cell repertoires in COVID-19. Turning to the study itself: PBMCs, B-cell-depleted T cells, or T cells provided the cDNA or gDNA that made up the material.

This CDR3 has 14 amino acids. V was pared by 0 bases and J by 6 bases, with 11 bases between. Per the germline V gene, CDR1 is SGHRS and CDR2 is YFSETQ. In the study's own analysis: The authors estimated nucleated cell counts from reference gene primer amplification. Assay: immunoSEQ multiplex PCR; the TCRdb copy retains only in-frame clones and omits some. The D gene and trimming were derived from the DNA, and the V and J assignments and clone size from that table. Among approximately 260,000 clones listed, 75% to 90% were seen once. The chain is built from TRBV5-1 and TRBJ2-3, with a possible D match to TRBD1 (5 bases). The sequence derives from a man aged 60-69 years who had recovered from COVID-19. Sequencing was done on a sample of peripheral blood. The CDR3 DNA reads TGCGCCAGCAGCTTGGTACAGGCCCTGGATACGCAGTATTTT. It is translated as CASSLVQALDTQYF.